A single count supports the clone carrying this T cell receptor (beta chain). The data were taken from a study of blood T cell repertoires in COVID-19. Study at large: Acute and convalescent COVID-19 samples came from the United States, Italy and Spain. PBMCs, B-cell-depleted T cells, or T cells provided the cDNA or gDNA that made up the material.

The authors' processing: It was from reference gene primer amplification that nucleated cell counts were estimated. TCRdb's copy holds only in-frame clones and misses some; the assay was immunoSEQ multiplex PCR. V, J and clone size were drawn from that table, and D and trimming were deduced from the DNA. The data hold under 65,000 clones, with about 85% observed a single time. It was during active infection that Seattle patients were enrolled and then longitudinally followed. The CDR3 is 11 residues long. V lost 8 bases and J 6 bases, leaving 10 bases between the germline ends. Germline V gene sequence: CDR1 MNHEY, CDR2 SVGAGI.

The chain employs TRBV6-5 and TRBJ1-1; possibly TRBD1 for D (5 bases). Sequencing was performed on peripheral blood. This TCR was recovered from a woman of 80 years or more with COVID-19, enrolled during active disease. The CDR3 DNA sequence: TGTGCCAGCGAAGGGGTTCCTGAAGCTTTCTTT. Its translation: CASEGVPEAFF.